This TCR beta chain appears in the sequencing data of a study of blood T cell repertoires in COVID-19 (TCRdb year 2020). Turning to the overall study: ImmuneRACE Cohort 3 recovered participants were defined by two consecutive negative NP/OP PCR tests, healthcare professional clearance, or symptom resolution. Where HLA class I and class II types were available, the types were taken from metadata supplied by the sample provider, not from assay-based typing. Samples were obtained from the ongoing ImmuneRACE study (first 160 participants) and from about 1,300 subjects provided by 6 global collaborators. The repertoires were made available in a free public database intended to serve as a resource for research on the immune response to SARS-CoV-2. Sample metadata almost always included a de-identified subject ID, COVID-19 status, age in years and sex. The material from the prospective study consisted of cDNA or gDNA derived from T cells, B-cell-depleted T cells, or PBMCs. Subjects who had been exposed to COVID-19, were actively infected with it, or had recovered from it provided the deeply sampled blood TCRbeta repertoires that made up the dataset. The collaborator samples originated in the United States, Italy and Spain and spanned the acute and convalescent phases of COVID-19. Results the study describes overall, beyond this receptor: How much clinical and demographic metadata was included differed by source and by participant, and the metadata was provided uncurated.

Worth noting for this clone: Its binding antigen is unknown. No quality values exist for individual bases; no much larger clone is one base distant.

TCRbeta CDR3 regions were amplified from genomic DNA by means of the immunoSEQ Assay, a bias-controlled multiplex PCR. As for the authors' bioinformatics: The number of nucleated cells in each sample was estimated by amplification of reference gene primers within the assay. Sequence reads were collapsed and filtered to measure the absolute abundance of every unique TCRbeta CDR3 rearrangement. For each sample, productive Simpson clonality was calculated by taking the square root of Simpson's diversity index across productive rearrangements. This immuneACCESS table, as held by TCRdb, lists in-frame sequences with V and J called but not all clones. Of the missing ones, under half trace to an unresolved V gene in checked studies; the others have no known cause. D and trimming come from the DNA, and the V and J calls and clone size come from that table. The table for this sample lists approximately 190,000 clones; around 87% of them were counted only once. The ten largest make up around 25% of the sample.

Participants in the prospective study were enrolled through a virtual design, were aged 18 to 89 years, and lived in approximately 24 United States geographic areas. To assign participants to cohorts, the prospective study relied on clinical history that participants themselves reported in a screening survey and a study questionnaire. In the prospective study, whole blood, serum and a nasopharyngeal or oropharyngeal swab were collected from each participant by mobile phlebotomists. Participants in the prospective study had the option to provide additional blood draws and questionnaires over a roughly 2-month period. Prospective study blood samples were shipped either frozen or at room temperature before DNA extraction. The V and J ends are trimmed by 5 bases and 5 bases, leaving 19 bases between them. Via the germline V gene, CDR1 is SGHTA and CDR2 FQGNSA. Counted from cysteine to phenylalanine, this CDR3 has 16 amino acids. The CDR3 DNA has 48 bases and is translated from base 1.

This chain joins TRBV7-2 to TRBJ2-1, with the D gene uncertain. The origin of this receptor is a woman aged 40 to 50 in a cohort exposed to, infected with or recovered from COVID-19 (not recorded which). Sequenced input: PBMCs or T cells enriched from blood (not recorded which). CDR3 region: CASSPRPTELNNEQFF. At the DNA level, the sequence is TGTGCCAGCAGCCCTCGTCCCACCGAGCTAAACAATGAGCAGTTCTTC.